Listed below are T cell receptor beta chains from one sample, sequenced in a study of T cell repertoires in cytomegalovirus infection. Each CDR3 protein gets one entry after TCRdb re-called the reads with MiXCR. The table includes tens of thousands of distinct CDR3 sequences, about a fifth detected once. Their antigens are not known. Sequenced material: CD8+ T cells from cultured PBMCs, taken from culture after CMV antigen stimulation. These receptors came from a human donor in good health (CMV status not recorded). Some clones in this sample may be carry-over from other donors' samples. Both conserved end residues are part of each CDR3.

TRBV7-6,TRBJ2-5,CASSSLAPNPQETQYF
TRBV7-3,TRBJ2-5,CASSPRGSGGETQYF
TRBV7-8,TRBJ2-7,CASRLDRGWDEQYF
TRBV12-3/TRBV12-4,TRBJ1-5,CASSLLPGQLNQPQHF
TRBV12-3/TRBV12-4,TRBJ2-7,CASSPLAGGYEQYF
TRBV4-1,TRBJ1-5,CASSPRQTNQPQHF
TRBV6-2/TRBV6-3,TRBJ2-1,CASSYSPGLAQLMDEQFF
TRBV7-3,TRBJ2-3,CASSQTPGEGTDTQYF
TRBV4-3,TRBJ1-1,CASSQERQLEAFF
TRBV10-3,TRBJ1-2,CAIRETGDDGYTF
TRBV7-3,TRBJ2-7,CASSPGSPYEQYF
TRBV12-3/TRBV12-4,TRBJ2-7,CASSTGNRGPEQYF
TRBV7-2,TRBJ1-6,CASSLVDSSTGSPLHF
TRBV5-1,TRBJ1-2,CASSPGQGKYGYTF
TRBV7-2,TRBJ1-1,CASSLRGGSPSEAFF
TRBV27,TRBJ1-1,CASSLSRGGTEAFF
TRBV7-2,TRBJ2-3,CASSTGTGHTDTQYF
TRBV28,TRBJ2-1,CASSLLASSYNEQFF
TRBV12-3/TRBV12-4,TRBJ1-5,CASSDSRNQPQHF
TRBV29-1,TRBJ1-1,CSVGSLMNTEAFF
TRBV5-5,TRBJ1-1,CASSLVGRVGLNTEAFF
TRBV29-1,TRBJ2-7,CSVGGNRGPSYEQYF